Listed here are 4 T cell receptor beta chains from one sample, sequenced in a study of cytomegalovirus exposure and HLA in healthy donors. Researchers ran the PCR with 60 Vbeta and 13 Jbeta primers. This table comes from immunoSEQ multiplex PCR, and its TCRdb copy is limited to in-frame clones, with some not included. The sample has over 150,000 clones; around 80% are singletons. Sequences were obtained from PBMCs. These receptors originate from a woman aged 45-60 years in good health and CMV-seropositive.

This clone was recorded a few times. The CDR3 sequence: CASSPGLSNQPQHF. The CDR3, as DNA: TGTGCCAGCAGCCCAGGGCTTAGCAATCAGCCCCAGCATTTT. The chain is built from TRBV7-2 and TRBJ1-5; a possible D gene is TRBD1 (5 bases). The CDR3 has 14 residues. V was cut by 5 bases and J by 0 bases, with 8 bases left in between. Germline-derived CDR1 and CDR2 are SGHTA and FQGNSA.

V gene TRBV29-1 combines with J gene TRBJ2-7; TRBD2 aligns across 9 bases. With V trimmed by 6 bases and J by 0 bases, 3 bases remained unmatched. The CDR3 has 13 amino acids. Germline CDR1 SQVTM, CDR2 ANQGSEA. The CDR3 DNA sequence: TGCAGCGTGGCGGGGGGGATCTCCTACGAGCAGTACTTC. This gives the protein CSVAGGISYEQYF.

The count of this clone is one. The chain uses TRBV4-1 and TRBJ2-3; TRBD2 aligns across 8 bases. Germline V lookup: CDR1 MGHRA, CDR2 YSYEKL. This CDR3 comprises 20 residues. Trimming removed 1 base from V and 0 bases from J; junction bases left unmatched: 15. DNA for the CDR3: TGCGCCAGCAGCCAAGTTGAGCTCACTAGCGGATTTTATAGCACAGATACGCAGTATTTT. This translates into CASSQVELTSGFYSTDTQYF.

The chain is built from TRBV25-1 and TRBJ2-1; maybe TRBD2 (5 bases). V was pared by 4 bases and J by 7 bases, with 14 bases between. The V gene's germline CDR1 is MGHDK and CDR2 SYGVNS. The CDR3 sequence is 14 residues long. The CDR3 bases are TGTGCCAGCAGTGCACAAATTTCGGGAAATGAGCAGTTCTTC. Protein: CASSAQISGNEQFF.